Presented here are 18 T cell receptor beta chains from one specimen sequenced in a study of control samples from healthy donors and cancer patients. Profiling relied on immunoSEQ multiplex PCR, and the TCRdb table lists in-frame clones only, not all of them. This repertoire shows under 450,000 clones, more than 80% found once; its top ten account for around 6.4%. Source material: PBMCs. The receptors derive from a man aged 35-49 years with head and neck cancer.

This clone was counted between two and nine times. V and J are TRBV7-9 and TRBJ2-1; TRBD1 matches 7 bases. This CDR3 is built from 14 residues. With V trimmed by 10 bases and J by 6 bases, 12 bases remained unmatched. Germline CDR1 is SEHNR and CDR2 is FQNEAQ (reference sequence). The CDR3 here is CANSRTGEPNEQFF. CDR3 bases: TGTGCCAATTCACGTACAGGGGAGCCCAATGAGCAGTTCTTC. The whole variable domain, filled in from reference TRBV7-9 and TRBJ2-1, reads DTGVSQNPRHKITKRGQNVTFRCDPISEHNRLYWYRQTLGQGPEFLTYFQNEAQLEKSRLLSDRFSAERPKGSFSTLEIQRTEQGDSAMYLCANSRTGEPNEQFFGPGTRLTVL.

This clone was seen just once. This rearrangement joins TRBV5-6 to TRBJ1-5; D remains ambiguous. Trimming left V 0 bases short and J 5 bases short, with 3 bases between. CDR1 is SGHDT and CDR2 is YYEEEE in the germline V gene. This CDR3 spans 12 amino acids. The CDR3 protein is CASSLVDQPQHF. The CDR3 nucleotides read TGTGCCAGCAGCTTGGTTGATCAGCCCCAGCATTTT.

The V call is TRBV28, the J call TRBJ2-3; unclear D gene. This CDR3 comprises 17 residues. Germline V CDR1 and CDR2: MDHEN, SYDVKM. Deletions cut 2 bases from V and 2 bases from J, with 17 bases between. This CDR3 reads CASSLTGDGFATDTQYF. CDR3 bases: TGTGCCAGCAGTTTAACTGGGGATGGTTTCGCCACAGATACGCAGTATTTT. Full variable domain (rest looked up from reference TRBV28 and TRBJ2-3): DVKVTQSSRYLVKRTGEKVFLECVQDMDHENMFWYRQDPGLGLRLIYFSYDVKMKEKGDIPEGYSVSREKKERFSLILESASTNQTSMYLCASSLTGDGFATDTQYFGPGTRLTVL.

The rearrangement links TRBV27 to TRBJ2-5; D is unclear. From germline, CDR1 is MNHEY and CDR2 SMNVEV (reference sequence). The CDR3 sequence is 13 residues long. Trimming left V 5 bases short and J 0 bases short, with 7 bases between. The CDR3 loop is CASSPPYQETQYF. DNA for the CDR3: TGTGCCAGCAGTCCTCCGTACCAAGAGACCCAGTACTTC.

This chain uses TRBV11-2 with TRBJ2-7, with 8 bases identical to TRBD1. The CDR3 spans 13 residues. The J segment lost 6 bases and the V segment lost 4 bases, leaving 5 bases of the junction unmatched. Germline V lookup: CDR1 SGHAT, CDR2 FQNNGV. CDR3 coding DNA: TGTGCCAGCAGCTCGGGGACAGGCGTCGAGCAGTACTTC. It translates to CASSSGTGVEQYF.

This chain joins TRBV11-3 and TRBJ2-1; the match to TRBD1 covers 8 bases. Germline V gives CDR1 SGHNT, CDR2 YENEEA. This CDR3 region has 13 residues. Trimming cost V 5 bases and J 7 bases; bases outside gene matches: 4. The CDR3 is CASSQGAENEQFF. The CDR3 DNA follows: TGTGCCAGCAGCCAGGGGGCCGAAAATGAGCAGTTCTTC.

This rearrangement joins TRBV6-6 to TRBJ2-1; D is unresolved. This CDR3 comprises 15 residues. The germline gives CDR1 MNHNY, CDR2 SVGAGI (reference sequence). The ends were cut back, 4 bases at V and 3 bases at J, with 13 bases in the middle. CDR3 in DNA: TGTGCCAGCAGTTTTTCCCTAGGCGTCTACAATGAGCAGTTCTTC. Protein product: CASSFSLGVYNEQFF.

J is TRBJ2-3 and V is TRBV2, with D possibly TRBD1 on 6 matching bases. CDR1 SNHLY and CDR2 FYNNEI come from the germline V gene. The CDR3 has 15 amino acids. V lost 4 bases and J lost 3, with 14 bases in between. The CDR3 sequence is CASSGVGGGTDTQYF. CDR3 in DNA: TGTGCCAGCAGTGGGGTTGGGGGCGGAACAGATACGCAGTATTTT. Full variable domain (outside the CDR3, taken from reference TRBV2 and TRBJ2-3): EPEVTQTPSHQVTQMGQEVILRCVPISNHLYFYWYRQILGQKVEFLVSFYNNEISEKSEIFDDQFSVERPDGSNFTLKIRSTKLEDSAMYFCASSGVGGGTDTQYFGPGTRLTVL.

The gene calls are TRBV7-3 and TRBJ2-1; either TRBD1 or TRBD2 may supply D (6 bases each). The CDR3 is 20 residues long. Germline lookup yields CDR1 SGHTA and CDR2 FQGTGA. The V end was cut by 4 bases, the J end by 0 bases, with 25 bases between. CDR3 protein: CASSSPGGGSLQSSYNEQFF. DNA for the CDR3: TGTGCCAGCAGCTCACCCGGGGGCGGGTCCCTCCAAAGCTCCTACAATGAGCAGTTCTTC.

The chain employs TRBV30 and TRBJ2-1; D call uncertain. The CDR3 is 14 amino acids. The germline V and J ends were trimmed by 0 bases and 4 bases, with 10 bases remaining between them. From germline, CDR1 is GTSNPN and CDR2 SVGIG (reference sequence). The CDR3 here is CAWSVRSSYNEQFF. The CDR3 DNA reads as TGTGCCTGGAGTGTACGTAGTAGTTACAATGAGCAGTTCTTC.

The rearrangement joins TRBV5-1 to TRBJ1-1; perhaps TRBD1 as D (5 bases). The CDR3 is made up of 15 amino acids. Trimming removed 1 base at V and 5 bases at J, with 15 bases between. Germline V CDR1 and CDR2: SGHRS, YFSETQ. The CDR3 loop reads CASSLKAGGLTEAFF. In DNA, the CDR3 is TGCGCCAGCAGCTTGAAAGCCGGGGGATTAACTGAAGCTTTCTTT.

The gene calls are TRBV9 and TRBJ1-3, with D unclear. The CDR3 consists of 16 residues. Trimming took 3 bases from V and 0 from J, leaving 13 bases between them. The V gene's germline CDR1 is SGDLS and CDR2 YYNGEE. The CDR3, as DNA: TGTGCCAGCAGCGCGGGCGGGAGTCCCTCTGGAAACACCATATATTTT. It translates to CASSAGGSPSGNTIYF.

The chain uses TRBV29-1 and TRBJ2-7; D tentatively reads TRBD1 or TRBD2 (5 bases each). CDR3 length: 14 amino acids. Between the trimmed V and J ends, which lost 3 bases and 1 base, there was a span of 13 bases. Germline CDR1 and CDR2: SQVTM and ANQGSEA. The CDR3 bases are TGCAGCGTTGAGAGTCCAGGGAGATCCTACGAGCAGTACTTC. It is translated as CSVESPGRSYEQYF.

The chain combines TRBV5-6 with TRBJ2-3, with a tentative D call TRBD2 (7 bases). Trimming stripped 6 bases from V and 5 bases from J, with 16 bases between. This CDR3 has 14 residues. Germline lookup yields CDR1 SGHDT and CDR2 YYEEEE. The CDR3: CASTWGGLGDTQYF. The CDR3 region has the DNA TGTGCCAGCACCTGGGGGGGGCTGGGAGATACGCAGTATTTT.

The chain employs TRBV29-1 and TRBJ1-1; 7 nucleotides agree with TRBD1. The germline V gene has CDR1 SQVTM and CDR2 ANQGSEA. The CDR3 totals 13 residues. The V gene end was trimmed by 6 bases and the J gene end by 3 bases; junction bases not matched to a gene: 7. The CDR3 spells CSVRNQGDTEAFF. CDR3 nucleotides: TGCAGCGTCCGAAACCAGGGGGACACTGAAGCTTTCTTT. Full variable domain (missing parts from reference TRBV29-1 and TRBJ1-1): SAVISQKPSRDICQRGTSLTIQCQVDSQVTMMFWYRQQPGQSLTLIATANQGSEATYESGFVIDKFPISRPNLTFSTLTVSNMSPEDSSIYLCSVRNQGDTEAFFGQGTRLTVV.

This clone was seen a single time. The V and J genes are TRBV6-5 and TRBJ2-2; 12 bases agree with TRBD2. Germline CDR1 reads MNHEY; CDR2 reads SVGAGI. CDR3 size: 16 residues. After removal of 2 bases from V and 10 bases from J, the junction contained 8 bases not matched to a gene. The CDR3: CASSYEGLAGLAELFF. The CDR3 region has the DNA TGTGCCAGCAGTTACGAGGGACTAGCGGGCCTCGCGGAGCTGTTTTTT.

The J gene is TRBJ1-1, the V gene TRBV10-1; possible D gene TRBD1, 5 bases. V lost 4 bases and J 5 bases, leaving 11 bases between the germline ends. CDR3 length: 13 amino acids. Germline V CDR1 and CDR2: WNHNN, SYGVQD (reference sequence). CDR3 coding DNA: TGCGCCAGCAGTGTCAGGGTGGATACTGAAGCTTTCTTT. Translated, it gives CASSVRVDTEAFF.

This chain uses TRBV28 with TRBJ1-5; possible D gene TRBD1, 5 bases. Between the trimmed V and J ends, which lost 3 bases and 5 bases, there was a span of 17 bases. Looked up from germline, CDR1 is MDHEN and CDR2 is SYDVKM. The CDR3 contains 16 residues. The DNA of the CDR3 is TGTGCCAGCAGTTTGTCTACCGGGACTTTCGATCAGCCCCAGCATTTT. This codes for CASSLSTGTFDQPQHF.